Listed below are T cell receptor beta chains from one sample, sequenced in a study of cytomegalovirus exposure and HLA in healthy donors. Profiled with immunoSEQ multiplex PCR; TCRdb holds only in-frame clones, not every one. The data hold 80,000 to 100,000 clones, with roughly 77% observed a single time. The sample was PBMCs. These receptors were collected from a man aged 35 to 55 in good health and CMV-seronegative. Both conserved end residues are trimmed from each CDR3.

TRBV7-6	ASSLAAGGLFEQF
TRBV11-3	ASSLDHGDTQY
TRBV7-2	ASSFEGRTGNTIY
TRBV10-3	AISEVTGSEQY
TRBV9	ASSARGGTGELF
TRBV27	ASSLRTNEKLF
TRBV6-5	ASTAGLNYGYT
TRBV6-5	ASRGTGTKGDTIY
TRBV27	ASSFSPTNEKLF
TRBV30	AWGTGSGANVLT
TRBV2	ASKKTSGGSSYEQY
TRBV9	ASSPRLAGGVGTDTQY
TRBV5-4	ASSTGQGLTWQY
TRBV11-2	ASSLFTGGYNEQF
TRBV28	ASGPRGETQY
TRBV28	ASSLTPIEGELF
TRBV27	ASSLSNAAREAF
TRBV19	ASSTIAGGGNEQF
TRBV30	AWSRRGKNNQPQH
TRBV6-5	ASSWTSGYEQY
TRBV5-1	ASSFIPGQVDNEQF
TRBV7-2	ASSSGETGNTIY
TRBV6-1	ASTRRAGELF
TRBV6-1	ASSVSQGAREQY
TRBV29-1	SVDPQGKTQY
TRBV14	ASSPGYGNQPQH
TRBV7-9	ASSLLVGDTEAF
TRBV6-1	ASSEGGAVYGYT
TRBV4-1	ASSQDSEGGNQPQH
TRBV15	ATSPQGQGLTGELF
TRBV10-3	AISSRLAASYEQY
TRBV7-3	ASSSVSAGELF
TRBV19	ASSIMIGLNTGELF
TRBV5-1	ASSPGQGAGETQY
TRBV9	ASSLGTESYEQY
TRBV6-1	ASRGGGRSYEQY
TRBV23-1	ASSQPGQLYGYT
TRBV2	ASSDAGTGELF
TRBV11-3	ASSTTGTIEQF
TRBV5-5	ASKPSGQGFAGELF
TRBV5-6	ASSQGFFSEQY
TRBV15	ATSREGRGGQETQY
TRBV5-1	ASSLTTGGTYEQY
TRBV14	ASSLRQGVRETQY
TRBV27	ASSLSGGAVYGYT
TRBV30	AWQTGGADTQY
TRBV28	ASSLPASFSYEQY
TRBV7-9	ASSSRLTSGGANEQF
TRBV9	ASSPQGTSPLH
TRBV13	ASSLARYEQY
TRBV6-1	ASSHRGPRTEAF